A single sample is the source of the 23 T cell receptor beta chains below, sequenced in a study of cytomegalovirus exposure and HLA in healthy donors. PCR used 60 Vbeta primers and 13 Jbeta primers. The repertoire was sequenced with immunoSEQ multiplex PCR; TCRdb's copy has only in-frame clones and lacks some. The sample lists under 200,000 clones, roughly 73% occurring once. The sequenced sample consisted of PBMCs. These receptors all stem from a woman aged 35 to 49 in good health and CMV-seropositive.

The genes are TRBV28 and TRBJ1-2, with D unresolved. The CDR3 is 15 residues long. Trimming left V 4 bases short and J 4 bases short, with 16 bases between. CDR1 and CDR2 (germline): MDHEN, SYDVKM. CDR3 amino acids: CASSSTFPRVYGYTF. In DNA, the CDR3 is TGTGCCAGCAGTTCTACTTTCCCGAGGGTCTATGGCTACACCTTC.

The CDR3 spells CASSSSGLAGADTQYF. For the CDR3, the DNA is TGTGCCAGCTCCTCATCGGGACTAGCGGGAGCAGATACGCAGTATTTT. The rearrangement uses TRBV27 and TRBJ2-3; the match to TRBD2 covers 14 bases. With V trimmed by 8 bases and J by 4 bases, 8 bases remained unmatched. This CDR3 has 16 amino acids. Germline-derived CDR1 and CDR2 are MNHEY and SMNVEV (reference sequence).

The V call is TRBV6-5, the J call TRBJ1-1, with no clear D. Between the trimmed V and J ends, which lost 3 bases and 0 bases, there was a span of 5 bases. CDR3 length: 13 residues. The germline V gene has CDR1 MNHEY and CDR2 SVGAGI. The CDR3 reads CASSYAMNTEAFF. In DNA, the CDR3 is TGTGCCAGCAGTTATGCTATGAACACTGAAGCTTTCTTT.

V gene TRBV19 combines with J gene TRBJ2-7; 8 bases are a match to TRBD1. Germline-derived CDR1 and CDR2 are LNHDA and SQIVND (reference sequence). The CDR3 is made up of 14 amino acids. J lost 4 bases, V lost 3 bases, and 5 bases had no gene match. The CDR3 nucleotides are TGTGCCAGTAGTATCGACAGGGGAGGTTACGAGCAGTACTTC. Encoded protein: CASSIDRGGYEQYF.

As DNA, the CDR3 is TGTGCCATCAGACCCCTCGCGGGGAGCACAGATACGCAGTATTTT. As protein: CAIRPLAGSTDTQYF. The chain uses TRBV10-3 and TRBJ2-3, with a weak D call TRBD2 (6 bases). V lost 6 bases to trimming and J lost 0 bases, with 13 bases between them. Germline V gene lookup returns CDR1 ENHRY and CDR2 SYGVKD. The CDR3 extends over 15 amino acids.

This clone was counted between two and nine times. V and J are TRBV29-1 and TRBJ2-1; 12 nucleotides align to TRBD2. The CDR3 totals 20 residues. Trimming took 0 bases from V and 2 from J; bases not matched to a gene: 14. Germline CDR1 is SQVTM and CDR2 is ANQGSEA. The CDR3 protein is CSVEDDRASGRAGPYNEQFF. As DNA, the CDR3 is TGCAGCGTTGAAGATGATAGGGCTAGCGGGAGGGCCGGCCCCTACAATGAGCAGTTCTTC.

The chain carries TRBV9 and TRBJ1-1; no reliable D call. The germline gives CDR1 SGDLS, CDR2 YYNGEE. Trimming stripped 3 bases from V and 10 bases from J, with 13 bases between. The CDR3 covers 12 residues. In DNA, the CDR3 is TGTGCCAGCAGCGACGAACGCGAGTTAGCTTTCTTT. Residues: CASSDERELAFF. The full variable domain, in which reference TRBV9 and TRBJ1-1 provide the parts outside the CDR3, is DSGVTQTPKHLITATGQRVTLRCSPRSGDLSVYWYQQSLDQGLQFLIQYYNGEERAKGNILERFSAQQFPDLHSELNLSSLELGDSALYFCASSDERELAFFGQGTRLTVV.

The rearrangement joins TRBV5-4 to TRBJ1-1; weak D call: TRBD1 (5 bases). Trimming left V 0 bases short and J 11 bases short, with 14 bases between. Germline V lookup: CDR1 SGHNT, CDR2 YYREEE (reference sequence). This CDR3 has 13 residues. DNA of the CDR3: TGTGCCAGCAGCTTGGTAGGTCAGGGTAATGCTTTCTTT. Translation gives CASSLVGQGNAFF.

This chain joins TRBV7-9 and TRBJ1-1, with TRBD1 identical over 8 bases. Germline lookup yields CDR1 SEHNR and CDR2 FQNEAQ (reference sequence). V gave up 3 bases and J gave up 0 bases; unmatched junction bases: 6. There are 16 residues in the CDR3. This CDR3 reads CASSFDRGGMNTEAFF. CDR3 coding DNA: TGTGCCAGCAGCTTTGACAGGGGTGGAATGAACACTGAAGCTTTCTTT.

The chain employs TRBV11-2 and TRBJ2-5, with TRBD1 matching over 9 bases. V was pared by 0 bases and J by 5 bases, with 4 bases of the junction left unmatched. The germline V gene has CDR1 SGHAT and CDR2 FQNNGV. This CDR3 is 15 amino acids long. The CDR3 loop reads CASSLEDRGWETQYF. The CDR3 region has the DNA TGTGCCAGCAGCTTAGAAGACAGGGGGTGGGAGACCCAGTACTTC. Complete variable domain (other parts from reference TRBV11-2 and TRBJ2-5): EAGVAQSPRYKIIEKRQSVAFWCNPISGHATLYWYQQILGQGPKLLIQFQNNGVVDDSQLPKDRFSAERLKGVDSTLKIQPAKLEDSAVYLCASSLEDRGWETQYFGPGTRLLVL.

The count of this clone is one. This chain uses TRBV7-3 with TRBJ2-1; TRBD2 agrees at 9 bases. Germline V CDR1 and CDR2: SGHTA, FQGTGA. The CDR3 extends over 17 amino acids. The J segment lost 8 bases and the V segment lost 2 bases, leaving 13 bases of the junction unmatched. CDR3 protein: CASSLSNIAGVPDEQFF. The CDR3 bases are TGTGCCAGCAGCTTATCGAATATAGCGGGAGTTCCTGATGAGCAGTTCTTC.

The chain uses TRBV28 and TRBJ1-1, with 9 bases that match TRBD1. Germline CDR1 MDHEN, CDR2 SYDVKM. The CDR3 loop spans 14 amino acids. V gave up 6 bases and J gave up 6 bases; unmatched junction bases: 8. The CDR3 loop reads CASRDSGQGSEAFF. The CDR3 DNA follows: TGTGCCAGCAGAGACTCAGGACAGGGGTCTGAAGCTTTCTTT. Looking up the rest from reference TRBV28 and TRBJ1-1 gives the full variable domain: DVKVTQSSRYLVKRTGEKVFLECVQDMDHENMFWYRQDPGLGLRLIYFSYDVKMKEKGDIPEGYSVSREKKERFSLILESASTNQTSMYLCASRDSGQGSEAFFGQGTRLTVV.

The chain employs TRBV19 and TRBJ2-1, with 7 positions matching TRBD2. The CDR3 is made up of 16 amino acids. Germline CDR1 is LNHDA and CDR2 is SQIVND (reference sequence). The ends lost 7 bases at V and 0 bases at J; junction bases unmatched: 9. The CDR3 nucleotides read TGTGCCAGTAACCCGGGGGGAACATTCTCCTACAATGAGCAGTTCTTC. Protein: CASNPGGTFSYNEQFF.

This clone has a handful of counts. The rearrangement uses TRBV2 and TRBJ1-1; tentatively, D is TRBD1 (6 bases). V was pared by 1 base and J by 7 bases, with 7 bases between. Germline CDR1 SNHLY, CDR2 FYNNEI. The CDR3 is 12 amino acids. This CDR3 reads CASSEVRGEAFF. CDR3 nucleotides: TGTGCCAGCAGTGAAGTCAGGGGTGAAGCTTTCTTT. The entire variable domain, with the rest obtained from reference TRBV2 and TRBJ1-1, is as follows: EPEVTQTPSHQVTQMGQEVILRCVPISNHLYFYWYRQILGQKVEFLVSFYNNEISEKSEIFDDQFSVERPDGSNFTLKIRSTKLEDSAMYFCASSEVRGEAFFGQGTRLTVV.

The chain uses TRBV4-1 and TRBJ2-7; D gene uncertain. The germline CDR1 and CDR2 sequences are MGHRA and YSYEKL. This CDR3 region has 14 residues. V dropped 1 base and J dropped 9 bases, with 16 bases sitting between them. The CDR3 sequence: CASSQVMVSSSQYF. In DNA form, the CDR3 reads TGCGCCAGCAGCCAAGTCATGGTCTCTAGTTCGCAGTACTTC.

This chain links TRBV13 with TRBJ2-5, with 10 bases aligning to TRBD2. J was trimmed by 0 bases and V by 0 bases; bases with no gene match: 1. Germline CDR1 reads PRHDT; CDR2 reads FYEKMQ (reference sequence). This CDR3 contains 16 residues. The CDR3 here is CASSLGLAGNQETQYF. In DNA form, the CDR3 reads TGTGCCAGCAGCTTAGGACTAGCGGGGAACCAAGAGACCCAGTACTTC.

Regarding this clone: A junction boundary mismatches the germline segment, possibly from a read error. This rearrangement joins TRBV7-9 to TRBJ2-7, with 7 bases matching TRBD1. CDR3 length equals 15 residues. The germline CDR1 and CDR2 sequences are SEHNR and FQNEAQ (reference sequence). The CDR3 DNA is TGTTCCAGCAGCTTAGGGCCCCGGGACAGATACGAGCAGTACTTC. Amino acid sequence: CSSSLGPRDRYEQYF.

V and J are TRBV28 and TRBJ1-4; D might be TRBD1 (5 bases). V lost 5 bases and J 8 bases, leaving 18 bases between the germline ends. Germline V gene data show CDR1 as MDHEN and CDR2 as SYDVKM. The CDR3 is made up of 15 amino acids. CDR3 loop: CASSPPKGAREKLFF. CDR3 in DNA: TGTGCCAGCAGTCCCCCAAAAGGGGCGAGAGAAAAACTGTTTTTT.

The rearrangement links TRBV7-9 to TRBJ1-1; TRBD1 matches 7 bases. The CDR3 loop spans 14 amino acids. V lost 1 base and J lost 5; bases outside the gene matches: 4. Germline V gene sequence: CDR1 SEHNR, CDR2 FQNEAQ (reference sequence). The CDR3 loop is CASSLDRGGTEAFF. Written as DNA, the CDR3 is TGTGCCAGCAGCTTAGACAGGGGTGGGACTGAAGCTTTCTTT.

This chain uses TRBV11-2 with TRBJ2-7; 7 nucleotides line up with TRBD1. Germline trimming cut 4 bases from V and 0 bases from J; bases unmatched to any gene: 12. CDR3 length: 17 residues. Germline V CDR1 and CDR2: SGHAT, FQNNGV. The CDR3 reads CASSSPRVGGLSYEQYF. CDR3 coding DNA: TGTGCCAGCAGCTCTCCTCGTGTAGGGGGCCTCTCCTACGAGCAGTACTTC. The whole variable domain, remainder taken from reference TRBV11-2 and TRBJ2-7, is EAGVAQSPRYKIIEKRQSVAFWCNPISGHATLYWYQQILGQGPKLLIQFQNNGVVDDSQLPKDRFSAERLKGVDSTLKIQPAKLEDSAVYLCASSSPRVGGLSYEQYFGPGTRLTVT.

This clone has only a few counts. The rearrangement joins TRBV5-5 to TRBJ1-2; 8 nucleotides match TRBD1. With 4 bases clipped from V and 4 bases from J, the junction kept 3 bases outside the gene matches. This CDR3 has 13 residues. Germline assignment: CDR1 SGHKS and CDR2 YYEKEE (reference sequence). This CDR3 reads CASSIGTGYGYTF. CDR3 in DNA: TGTGCCAGCAGCATCGGGACAGGCTATGGCTACACCTTC. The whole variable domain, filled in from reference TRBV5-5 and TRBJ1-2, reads DAGVTQSPTHLIKTRGQQVTLRCSPISGHKSVSWYQQVLGQGPQFIFQYYEKEERGRGNFPDRFSARQFPNYSSELNVNALLLGDSALYLCASSIGTGYGYTFGSGTRLTVV.

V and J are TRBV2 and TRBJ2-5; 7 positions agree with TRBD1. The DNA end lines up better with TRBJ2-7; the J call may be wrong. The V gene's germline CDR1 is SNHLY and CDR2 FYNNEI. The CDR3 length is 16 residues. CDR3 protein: CASSETRSGTAYEQYF. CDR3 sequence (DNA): TGTGCCAGCAGTGAAACCCGTTCCGGGACAGCCTACGAGCAGTACTTC.

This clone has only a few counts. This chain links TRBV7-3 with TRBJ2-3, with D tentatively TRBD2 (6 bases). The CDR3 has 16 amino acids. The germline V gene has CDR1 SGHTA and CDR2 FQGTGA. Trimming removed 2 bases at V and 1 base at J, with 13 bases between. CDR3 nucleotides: TGTGCCAGCAGCTTAGGCAGGGAGGTGGGCACAGATACGCAGTATTTT. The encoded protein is CASSLGREVGTDTQYF.